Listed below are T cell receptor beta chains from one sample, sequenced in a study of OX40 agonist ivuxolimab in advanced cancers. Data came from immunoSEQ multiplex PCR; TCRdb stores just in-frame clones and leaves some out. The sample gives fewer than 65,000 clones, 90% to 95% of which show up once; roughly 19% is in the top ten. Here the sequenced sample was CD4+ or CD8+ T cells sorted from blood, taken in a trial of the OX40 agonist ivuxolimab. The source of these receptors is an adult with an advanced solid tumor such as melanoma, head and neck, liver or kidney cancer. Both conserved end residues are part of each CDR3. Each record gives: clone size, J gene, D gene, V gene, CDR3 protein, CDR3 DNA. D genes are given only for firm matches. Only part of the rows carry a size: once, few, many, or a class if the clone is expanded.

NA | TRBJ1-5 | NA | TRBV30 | CAWSVTGLGQPQHF | TGTGCCTGGTCGGTCACAGGGCTTGGTCAGCCCCAGCATTTT
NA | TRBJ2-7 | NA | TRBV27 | CASSFSGSSYEQYF | TGTGCCAGCAGTTTTTCAGGGAGCTCCTACGAGCAGTACTTC
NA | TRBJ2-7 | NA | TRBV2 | CASSIGGYEQYF | TGTGCCAGCAGTATCGGGGGTTACGAGCAGTACTTC
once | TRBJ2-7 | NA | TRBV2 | CASSASGAGPHEQYF | TGTGCCAGCAGCGCGAGCGGTGCGGGCCCCCACGAGCAGTACTTC
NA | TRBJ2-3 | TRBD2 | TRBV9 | CASSVEGLAATDTQYF | TGTGCCAGCAGCGTAGAGGGACTAGCGGCCACAGATACGCAGTATTTT
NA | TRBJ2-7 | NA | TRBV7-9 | CASSPLWGVMSYEQYF | TGTGCCAGCAGCCCACTTTGGGGGGTAATGTCGTACGAGCAGTACTTC
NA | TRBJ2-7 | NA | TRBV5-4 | CASSLARQGPRTYEQYF | TGTGCCAGCAGCTTGGCCCGGCAGGGCCCTAGAACCTACGAGCAGTACTTC
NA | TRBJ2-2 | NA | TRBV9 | CASSASTKNTGELFF | TGTGCCAGCAGCGCATCGACTAAAAACACCGGGGAGCTGTTTTTT
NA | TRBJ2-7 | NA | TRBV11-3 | CASSLGGSNEQYF | TGTGCCAGCAGCTTAGGAGGTTCCAACGAGCAGTACTTC
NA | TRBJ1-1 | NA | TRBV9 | CASSVEALALGTEAFF | TGTGCCAGCAGCGTAGAAGCATTGGCCCTGGGGACTGAAGCTTTCTTT
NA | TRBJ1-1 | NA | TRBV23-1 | CASSQKTANTEAFF | TGCGCCAGCAGTCAAAAGACGGCGAACACTGAAGCTTTCTTT
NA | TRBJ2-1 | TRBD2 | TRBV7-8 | CASSSWTSGSYNEQFF | TGTGCCAGCAGCTCTTGGACTAGCGGGAGCTACAATGAGCAGTTCTTC
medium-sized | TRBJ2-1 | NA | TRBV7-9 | CASSLDARPVNEQFF | TGTGCCAGCAGCTTAGACGCGAGGCCGGTGAATGAGCAGTTCTTC
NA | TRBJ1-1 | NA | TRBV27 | CASSPGRTLEAFF | TGTGCCAGCAGCCCGGGACGGACCTTAGAAGCTTTCTTT
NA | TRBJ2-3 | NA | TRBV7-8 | CASSRTMGTDTQYF | TGTGCCAGCAGCCGGACAATGGGCACAGATACGCAGTATTTT
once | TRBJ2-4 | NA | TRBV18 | CASSPAGPKNIQYF | TGTGCCAGCTCCCCCGCGGGACCCAAAAACATTCAGTACTTC
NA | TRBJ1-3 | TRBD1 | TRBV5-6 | CASSLAPGQGGLVGNTIYF | TGTGCCAGCAGCTTGGCTCCGGGACAGGGGGGTCTAGTCGGAAACACCATATATTTT
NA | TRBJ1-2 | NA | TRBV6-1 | CASRSRGLDGYTF | TGTGCCAGCAGAAGTAGGGGGTTGGATGGCTACACCTTC
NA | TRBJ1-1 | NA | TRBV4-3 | CASSQDPGVNTEAFF | TGCGCCAGCAGCCAAGATCCCGGGGTGAACACTGAAGCTTTCTTT
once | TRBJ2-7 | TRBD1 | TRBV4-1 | CASSPGTGTYEQYF | TGCGCCAGCAGCCCCGGGACAGGGACCTACGAGCAGTACTTC
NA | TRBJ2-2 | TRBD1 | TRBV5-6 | CASSLTSGQGAPGELFF | TGTGCCAGCAGCTTGACCTCCGGACAGGGGGCGCCCGGGGAGCTGTTTTTT
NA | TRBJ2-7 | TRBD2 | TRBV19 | CASSGLAGGFEQYF | TGTGCCAGTAGCGGACTAGCGGGAGGTTTCGAGCAGTACTTC
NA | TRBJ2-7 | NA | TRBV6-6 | CASSYVGRAYEQYF | TGTGCCAGCAGTTACGTAGGGAGAGCCTACGAGCAGTACTTC
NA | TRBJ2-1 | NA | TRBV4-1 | CASSQVWAPGYEQFF | TGCGCCAGCAGCCAAGTCTGGGCCCCCGGCTATGAGCAGTTCTTC
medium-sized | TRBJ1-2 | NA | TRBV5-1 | CASSLDDSGGAWYGYTF | TGCGCCAGCAGCTTGGATGATTCGGGGGGCGCTTGGTATGGCTACACCTTC
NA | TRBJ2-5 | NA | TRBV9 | CASSHRTDQETQYF | TGTGCCAGCAGCCATAGGACAGACCAAGAGACCCAGTACTTC
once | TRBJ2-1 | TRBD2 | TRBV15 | CATSTPLAGIYNEQFF | TGTGCCACCAGCACCCCTCTAGCGGGAATCTACAATGAGCAGTTCTTC
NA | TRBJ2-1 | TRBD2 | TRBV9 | CASSASGTSGRAGQFF | TGTGCCAGCAGCGCCTCCGGGACTAGCGGGAGGGCAGGGCAGTTCTTC
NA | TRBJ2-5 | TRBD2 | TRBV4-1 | CASSQEGLAGQETQYF | TGCGCCAGCAGCCAAGAGGGACTAGCGGGACAAGAGACCCAGTACTTC
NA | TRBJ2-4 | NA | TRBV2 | CAWIQVAKNIQYF | TGTGCCTGGATTCAGGTAGCCAAAAACATTCAGTACTTC
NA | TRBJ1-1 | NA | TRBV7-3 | CASSPMAGGGEAFF | TGTGCCAGCAGCCCCATGGCCGGGGGCGGGGAAGCTTTCTTT
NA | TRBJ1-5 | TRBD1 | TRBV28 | CASSLLQGNQPQHF | TGTGCCAGCAGTTTGTTACAGGGGAATCAGCCCCAGCATTTT
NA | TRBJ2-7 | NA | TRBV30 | CAWSSGISYEQYF | TGTGCCTGGAGTTCAGGTATTTCCTACGAGCAGTACTTC
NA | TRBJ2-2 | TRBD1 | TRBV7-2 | CASSSGQGNLWTGELFF | TGTGCCAGCAGCTCCGGACAGGGGAATTTGTGGACCGGGGAGCTGTTTTTT
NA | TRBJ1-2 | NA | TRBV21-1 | CASSFGRGIEGYTF | NA
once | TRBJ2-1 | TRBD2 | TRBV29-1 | CSVVVAGGGNEQFF | TGCAGCGTTGTCGTAGCGGGAGGTGGCAATGAGCAGTTCTTC
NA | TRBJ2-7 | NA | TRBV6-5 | CASSSAGNYEQYF | TGTGCCAGCAGTTCTGCAGGGAACTACGAGCAGTACTTC
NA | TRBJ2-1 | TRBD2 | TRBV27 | CASTHGTSAHNEQFF | TGTGCCAGCACCCATGGGACTAGCGCCCACAATGAGCAGTTCTTC
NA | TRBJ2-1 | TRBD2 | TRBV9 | CASSHLAGDGYEQFF | TGTGCCAGCAGTCACCTAGCGGGAGACGGCTATGAGCAGTTCTTC
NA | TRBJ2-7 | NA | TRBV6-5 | CASSYSSQGAYEQYF | TGTGCCAGCAGTTACTCGTCCCAGGGAGCCTACGAGCAGTACTTC
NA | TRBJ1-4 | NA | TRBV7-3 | CASSPLGLTEVNEKLFF | TGTGCCAGCAGCCCCCTGGGTTTGACGGAGGTTAATGAAAAACTGTTTTTT
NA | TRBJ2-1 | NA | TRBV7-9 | CASSPSGLYNEQFF | TGTGCCAGCAGCCCCTCAGGGTTGTACAATGAGCAGTTCTTC
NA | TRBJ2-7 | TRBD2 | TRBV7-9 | CASSLRTSGVSYEQYF | TGTGCCAGCAGCTTACGGACTAGCGGGGTCTCCTACGAGCAGTACTTC
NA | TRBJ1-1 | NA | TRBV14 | CASSQIGRLNTEAFF | TGTGCCAGCAGCCAGATAGGGAGACTGAACACTGAAGCTTTCTTT
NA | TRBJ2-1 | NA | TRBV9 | CASSPGWRGSSYNEQFF | TGTGCCAGCAGCCCTGGGTGGAGGGGCAGCTCCTACAATGAGCAGTTCTTC
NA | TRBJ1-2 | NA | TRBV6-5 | CASSYSGGYGYTF | TGTGCCAGCAGTTACTCGGGAGGGTATGGCTACACCTTC
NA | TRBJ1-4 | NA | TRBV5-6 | CASSPGTPTNEKLFF | TGTGCCAGCAGCCCGGGGACACCAACTAATGAAAAACTGTTTTTT
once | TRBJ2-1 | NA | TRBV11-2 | CASSSTGGPVDEQFF | TGTGCCAGCAGCTCGACCGGGGGGCCAGTTGATGAGCAGTTCTTC
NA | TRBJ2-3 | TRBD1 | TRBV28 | CASSLSTGALRDTQYF | TGTGCCAGCAGTTTATCGACAGGGGCACTTAGAGATACGCAGTATTTT
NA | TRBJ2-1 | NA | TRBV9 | CASSQSAGTTYNEQFF | TGTGCCAGCAGTCAAAGCGCCGGGACCACCTACAATGAGCAGTTCTTC
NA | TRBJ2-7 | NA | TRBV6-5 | CASSYSTEQYF | TGTGCCAGCAGTTACTCCACGGAGCAGTACTTC